The entry below describes one TCR beta chain. The target antigen is unknown. The data were obtained in a study of shared clonotypes between healthy human individuals. Overall study findings and caveats: The sampled material consisted only of blood, and tissue repertoires are likely to differ.

The V and J ends lost 4 bases and 5 bases, in that order; junction bases with no gene match: 9. The CDR3 runs 16 residues. From germline, CDR1 is SEHNR and CDR2 FQNEAQ (reference sequence). The material for each subset, its genomic DNA, was split evenly across several immunoSEQ plates. The table came from immunoSEQ multiplex PCR; TCRdb's copy has only in-frame clones and leaves some out. The data hold more than 550,000 clones, with 92% observed a single time. Naive CD8 cells comprised CD45RO-negative, CCR7-positively selected cells, excluding terminally differentiated effector memory CD45RA+ cells. The sample consisted of naive CD8+ T cells sorted from blood. The TCR sequence derives from a man aged 25-45 years in good health. This chain links TRBV7-9 with TRBJ2-5; 11 nucleotides align to TRBD1. The CDR3 loop reads CASSSTGDRGWETQYF. Written as DNA, the CDR3 is TGTGCCAGCAGCTCAACAGGGGACAGGGGGTGGGAGACCCAGTACTTC. Looking up the rest from reference TRBV7-9 and TRBJ2-5 gives the full variable domain: DTGVSQNPRHKITKRGQNVTFRCDPISEHNRLYWYRQTLGQGPEFLTYFQNEAQLEKSRLLSDRFSAERPKGSFSTLEIQRTEQGDSAMYLCASSSTGDRGWETQYFGPGTRLLVL.